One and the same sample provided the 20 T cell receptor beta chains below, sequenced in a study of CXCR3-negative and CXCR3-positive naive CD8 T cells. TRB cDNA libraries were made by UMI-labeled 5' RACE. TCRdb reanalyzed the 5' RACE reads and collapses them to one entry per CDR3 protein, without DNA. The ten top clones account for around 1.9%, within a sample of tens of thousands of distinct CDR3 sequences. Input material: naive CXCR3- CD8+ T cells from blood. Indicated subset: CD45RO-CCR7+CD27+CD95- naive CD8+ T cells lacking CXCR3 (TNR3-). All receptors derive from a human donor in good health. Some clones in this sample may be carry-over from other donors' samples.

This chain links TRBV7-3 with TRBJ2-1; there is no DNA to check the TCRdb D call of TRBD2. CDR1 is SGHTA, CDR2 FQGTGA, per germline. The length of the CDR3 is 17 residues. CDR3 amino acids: CASSLPECSGGGYEQFF.

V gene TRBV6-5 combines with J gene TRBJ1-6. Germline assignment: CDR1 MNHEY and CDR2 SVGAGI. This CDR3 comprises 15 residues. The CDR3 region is CASSYGFSYNSPLHF.

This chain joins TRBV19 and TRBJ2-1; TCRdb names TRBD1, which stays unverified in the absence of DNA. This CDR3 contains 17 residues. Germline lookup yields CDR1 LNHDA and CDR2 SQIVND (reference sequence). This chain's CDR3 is CASTRGLRGNYNQEQFF.

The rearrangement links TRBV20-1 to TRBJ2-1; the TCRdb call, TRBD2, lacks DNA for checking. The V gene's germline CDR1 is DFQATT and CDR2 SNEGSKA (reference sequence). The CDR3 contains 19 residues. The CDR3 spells CSVPPRFVSEETSYNEQFF.

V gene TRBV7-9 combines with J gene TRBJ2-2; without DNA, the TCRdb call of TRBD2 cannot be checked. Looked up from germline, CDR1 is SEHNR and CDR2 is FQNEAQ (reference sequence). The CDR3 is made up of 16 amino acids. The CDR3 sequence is CASSLVGRGRAGELFF.

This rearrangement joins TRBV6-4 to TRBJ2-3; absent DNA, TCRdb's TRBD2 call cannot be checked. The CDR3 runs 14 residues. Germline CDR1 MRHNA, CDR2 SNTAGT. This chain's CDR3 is CASSEGLSTDTQYF.

The CDR3 loop reads CASSLNGGEDGYTF. The V gene is TRBV13, the J gene TRBJ1-2; with no DNA, the TCRdb D assignment of TRBD1 cannot be verified. Germline loops: CDR1 PRHDT, CDR2 FYEKMQ (reference sequence). This CDR3 is built from 14 residues.

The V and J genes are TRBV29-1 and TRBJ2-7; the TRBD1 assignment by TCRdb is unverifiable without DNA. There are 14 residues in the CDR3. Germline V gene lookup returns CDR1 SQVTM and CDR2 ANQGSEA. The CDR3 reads CSVEVLDRGNEQYF.

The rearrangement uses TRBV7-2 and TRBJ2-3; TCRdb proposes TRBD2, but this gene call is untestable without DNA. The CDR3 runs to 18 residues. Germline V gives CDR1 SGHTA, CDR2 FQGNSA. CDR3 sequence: CASSLPLTSGTSPDTQYF. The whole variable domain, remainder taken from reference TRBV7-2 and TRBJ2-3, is GAGVSQSPSNKVTEKGKDVELRCDPISGHTALYWYRQSLGQGLEFLIYFQGNSAPDKSGLPSDRFSAERTGGSVSTLTIQRTQQEDSAVYLCASSLPLTSGTSPDTQYFGPGTRLTVL.

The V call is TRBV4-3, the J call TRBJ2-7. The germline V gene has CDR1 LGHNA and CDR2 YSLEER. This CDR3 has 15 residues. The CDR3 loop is CASSQSTGSSYEQYF.

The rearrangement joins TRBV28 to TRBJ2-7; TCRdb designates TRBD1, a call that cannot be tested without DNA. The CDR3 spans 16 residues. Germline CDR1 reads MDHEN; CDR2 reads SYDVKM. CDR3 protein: CASSPLTGRRSYEQYF.

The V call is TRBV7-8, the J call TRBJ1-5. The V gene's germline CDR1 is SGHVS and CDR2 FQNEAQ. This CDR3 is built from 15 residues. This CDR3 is CASSQSRAWNQPQHF.

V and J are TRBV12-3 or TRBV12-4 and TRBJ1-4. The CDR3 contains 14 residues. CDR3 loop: CASSLGPAVEKLFF.

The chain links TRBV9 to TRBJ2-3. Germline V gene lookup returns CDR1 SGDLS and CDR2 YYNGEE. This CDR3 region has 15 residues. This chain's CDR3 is CASTKQDSPTDTQYF.

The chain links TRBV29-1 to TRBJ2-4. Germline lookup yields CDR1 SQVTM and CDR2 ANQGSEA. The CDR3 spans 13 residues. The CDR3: CSVEGGQEDIQYF. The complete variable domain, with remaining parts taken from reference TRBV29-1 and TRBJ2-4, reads SAVISQKPSRDICQRGTSLTIQCQVDSQVTMMFWYRQQPGQSLTLIATANQGSEATYESGFVIDKFPISRPNLTFSTLTVSNMSPEDSSIYLCSVEGGQEDIQYFGAGTRLSVL.

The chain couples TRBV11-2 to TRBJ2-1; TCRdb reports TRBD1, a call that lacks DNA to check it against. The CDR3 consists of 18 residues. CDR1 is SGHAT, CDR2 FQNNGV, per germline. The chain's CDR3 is CASSTPPGQGAYYNEQFF.

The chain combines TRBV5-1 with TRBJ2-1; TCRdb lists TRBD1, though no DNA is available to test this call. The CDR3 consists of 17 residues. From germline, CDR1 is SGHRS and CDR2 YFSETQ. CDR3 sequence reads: CASSLLLKPTGPNEQFF.

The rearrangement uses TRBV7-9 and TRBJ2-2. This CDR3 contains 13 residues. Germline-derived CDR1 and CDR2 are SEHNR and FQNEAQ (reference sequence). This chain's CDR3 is CASSLALPGELFF.

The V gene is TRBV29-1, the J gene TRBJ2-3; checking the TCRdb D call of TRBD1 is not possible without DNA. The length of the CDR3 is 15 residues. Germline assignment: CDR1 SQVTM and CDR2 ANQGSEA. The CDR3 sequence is CSVERTGGVTDTQYF.

The CDR3 here is CASSQGSWGRGWDNEQFF. V gene TRBV14 combines with J gene TRBJ2-1; TCRdb's D call, TRBD1, is unchecked because there is no DNA. The CDR3 is 18 residues long. The germline CDR1 and CDR2 sequences are SGHDN and FVKESK.